These T cell receptor beta chains were read from a single sample in a study of T cell responses to AZD1222 COVID-19 vaccine. The method was immunoSEQ multiplex PCR; TCRdb's version includes in-frame clones alone and lacks a portion of them. The sample carries 70,000 to 100,000 clones, 90% to 95% recorded once. Sequences were derived from peripheral blood, sampled 28 days after the second AZD1222 dose. The receptors originated from an adult who received the AZD1222 COVID-19 vaccine. Both conserved end residues are part of each CDR3. A D gene is named only where the DNA matches it firmly. Expanded clones get a size class; other rows say once, few or many, or leave the size out.

TRBJ1-2 TRBV6-6 - - 17 TGTGCCAGCAGTCGATCAACCTTGGGGGGGACAAACTATGGCTACACCTTC CASSRSTLGGTNYGYTF
TRBJ1-1 TRBV9 - - 13 TGTGCCAGCAGCGTAGGGGGAGTCGCTGAAGCTTTCTTT CASSVGGVAEAFF
TRBJ2-7 TRBV28 TRBD2 few 16 TGTGCCAGCAGTCTAACCCGACTAGCGGGGGCCTACGAGCAGTACTTC CASSLTRLAGAYEQYF
TRBJ1-5 TRBV28 - - 11 TGTGCCAGCAGGACAGGTCAGCCCCAGCATTTT CASRTGQPQHF
TRBJ2-3 TRBV9 TRBD2 - 12 TGTGCCAGCAGCGTAGGGGAGGGTACGCAGTATTTT CASSVGEGTQYF
TRBJ1-6 TRBV7-9 - - 13 TGTGCCAGCAGCTTAGAAAGGGACTCACCCCTCCACTTT CASSLERDSPLHF
TRBJ2-1 TRBV12-5 - - 16 TGTGCTAGTGGTTTGGAAATGGATAGATCCTACAATGAGCAGTTCTTC CASGLEMDRSYNEQFF
TRBJ2-7 TRBV25-1 TRBD1 - 14 TGTGCCAGCAAGGGACAGGACTTTTCCTACGAGCAGTACTTC CASKGQDFSYEQYF
TRBJ2-5 TRBV9 - - 14 TGTGCCAGCAGCGTAGCGGGGCAAGCAGAGACCCAGTACTTC CASSVAGQAETQYF
TRBJ2-5 TRBV6-2/TRBV6-3 - - 14 TGTGCCAGCAGTTACCCCAACGCGGTGGAGACCCAGTACTTC CASSYPNAVETQYF
TRBJ2-7 TRBV5-1 - - 14 TGCGCCAGCAGCTTGGAGGGACCAGGCTACGAGCAGTACTTC CASSLEGPGYEQYF
TRBJ1-2 TRBV4-1 - - 14 TGCGCCAGCAGCCAAGACAGGGGAAACTATGGCTACACCTTC CASSQDRGNYGYTF
TRBJ2-2 TRBV29-1 - - 13 TGCAGCGTTGTTCGAGGGGCGGGCGGGGAGCTGTTTTTT CSVVRGAGGELFF
TRBJ1-1 TRBV11-3 - - 11 TGTGCCTCCCGTGGGGGGGCTGAAGCTTTCTTT CASRGGAEAFF
TRBJ2-4 TRBV5-1 - - 13 TGCGCCAGTAGTCAGGGAGCCAAAAACATTCAGTACTTC CASSQGAKNIQYF
TRBJ1-6 TRBV9 TRBD1 - 13 TGTGCCAGCAGCGGACAGGGGAATTCACCCCTCCACTTT CASSGQGNSPLHF
TRBJ1-2 TRBV6-5 - once 11 TGTGCCAGCGCCACCAACTATGGCTACACCTTC CASATNYGYTF
TRBJ2-1 TRBV19 - - 12 TGTGCCAGTGGTAGGGAGCACAATGAGCAGTTCTTC CASGREHNEQFF
TRBJ1-5 TRBV10-3 TRBD1 - 15 TGTGCCATCAGTGCGACGGACAGGGAAAATCAGCCCCAGCATTTT CAISATDRENQPQHF
TRBJ1-5 TRBV28 - - 16 TGTGCCAGCAGTTTAAGGGGGGGCAATAGCAATCAGCCCCAGCATTTT CASSLRGGNSNQPQHF
TRBJ1-4 TRBV5-1 - - 15 TGCGCCAGCAGCTGGGGGGCAGGTACTAATGAAAAACTGTTTTTT CASSWGAGTNEKLFF
TRBJ1-4 TRBV18 TRBD1 - 15 TGTGCCAGCTCCCGCCGGGACAGCAGAAATGAAAAACTGTTTTTT CASSRRDSRNEKLFF
TRBJ2-1 TRBV5-1 - - 14 TGCGCCAGCAGCACCCGGGACGGACACAATGAGCAGTTCTTC CASSTRDGHNEQFF
TRBJ2-2 TRBV4-1 TRBD1 - 16 TGCGCCAGCAGCCAAGGGGACAGGGGGCAAAACGGGGAGCTGTTTTTT CASSQGDRGQNGELFF
TRBJ2-7 TRBV3-1/TRBV3-2 - medium-sized 16 TGTGCCAGCAGCCAAGACACCTCAGGGTATGGCTACGAGCAGTACTTC CASSQDTSGYGYEQYF
TRBJ2-1 TRBV30 TRBD1 - 15 TGTGCCTGGACTCCCGGGACAGGGGGATACAATGAGCAGTTCTTC CAWTPGTGGYNEQFF
TRBJ2-5 TRBV6-1 - - 13 TGTGCCAGCGCAGGACCCGGGGGTGAGACCCAGTACTTC CASAGPGGETQYF
TRBJ2-7 TRBV19 TRBD1 - 14 TGTGCCAGCTCGGACAGGGGTTTTTCCTACGAGCAGTACTTC CASSDRGFSYEQYF